A selection of T cell receptor beta chains follows, all from one sample in a study of blood T cell repertoires in COVID-19. Here immunoSEQ multiplex PCR was the method, and the copy in TCRdb shows in-frame clones only, minus some. The sample carries roughly 300,000 clones, approximately 91% recorded once. The sequencing input was PBMCs or T cells enriched from blood (not recorded which). These receptors originate from a woman aged 40 to 49 with acute COVID-19. Each CDR3 is given with its conserved first and last residue. Expanded clones are given a class, and other clones once, few, many or no size at all.

v_call | clone_size | cdr3_aa
TRBV27 | - | CASTRGLSYEQYF
TRBV6-5 | - | CASRMRQGAWTEAFF
TRBV6-1 | - | CASSATGQGQRSGNTIYF
TRBV5-5 | - | CASGGAVYATQYF
TRBV19 | - | CASSILAGVASEQFF
TRBV11-2 | - | CASSSPRGDRGNSTF
TRBV28 | - | CASIHRGSYEQYF
TRBV19 | - | CASIQTGGSNQPQHF
TRBV19 | - | CASSISRFQETQYF
TRBV28 | - | CASSLGLAGTPYF
TRBV5-1 | - | CASSLAGMNTEAFF
TRBV20-1 | - | CSASGAETQYF
TRBV14 | - | CASSPLGPRTHEQYF
TRBV7-3 | few | CASSRTGGLGYTF
TRBV27 | - | CASRGEGLVPGELFF
TRBV7-8 | - | CASSLTDTNSPLHF
TRBV6-5 | - | CASSSASYEQYF
TRBV27 | - | CASSPQPGSYGYTF
TRBV18 | - | CASSPSRGGGAFYEQYF
TRBV7-3 | - | CASSLTGQGPYEQYF
TRBV11-2 | - | CASSRGTVNYEQYF
TRBV5-4 | once | CASSLVTSGRRNEQFF
TRBV11-2 | - | CASSLAGEKNQPQHF
TRBV12-3/TRBV12-4 | - | CASSFWDRSGYTF
TRBV6-2/TRBV6-3 | - | CASSWGQANYGYTF
TRBV6-5 | - | CASSLGTGYTEAFF
TRBV30 | - | CAWAGNTEAFF
TRBV5-1 | - | CASSPEGQRNQPQHF